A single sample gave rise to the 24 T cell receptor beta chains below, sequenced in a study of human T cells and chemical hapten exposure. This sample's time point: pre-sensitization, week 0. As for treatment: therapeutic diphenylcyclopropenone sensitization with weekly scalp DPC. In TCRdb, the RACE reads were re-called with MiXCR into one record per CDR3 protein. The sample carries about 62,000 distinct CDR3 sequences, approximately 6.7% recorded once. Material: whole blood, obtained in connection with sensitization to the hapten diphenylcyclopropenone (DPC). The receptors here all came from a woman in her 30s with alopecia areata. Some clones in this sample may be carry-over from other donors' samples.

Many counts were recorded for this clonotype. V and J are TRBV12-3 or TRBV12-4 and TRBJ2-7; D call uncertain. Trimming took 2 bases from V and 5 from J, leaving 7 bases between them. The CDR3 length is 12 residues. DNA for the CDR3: TGTGCCAGCAGTTTACAGGCTGACGAGCAGTACTTC. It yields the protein CASSLQADEQYF.

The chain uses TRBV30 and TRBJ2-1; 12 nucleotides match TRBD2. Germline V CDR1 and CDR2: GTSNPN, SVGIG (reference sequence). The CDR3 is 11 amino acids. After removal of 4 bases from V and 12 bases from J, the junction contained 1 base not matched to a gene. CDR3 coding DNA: TGTGCCTGGACACTAGCGGGGGGGCAGTTCTTC. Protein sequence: CAWTLAGGQFF.

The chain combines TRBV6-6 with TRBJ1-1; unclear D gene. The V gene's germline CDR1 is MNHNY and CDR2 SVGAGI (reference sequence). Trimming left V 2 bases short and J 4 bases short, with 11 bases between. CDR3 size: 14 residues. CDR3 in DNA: TGTGCCAGCAGTTACACCTCCGCCTCCACTGAAGCTTTCTTT. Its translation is CASSYTSASTEAFF.

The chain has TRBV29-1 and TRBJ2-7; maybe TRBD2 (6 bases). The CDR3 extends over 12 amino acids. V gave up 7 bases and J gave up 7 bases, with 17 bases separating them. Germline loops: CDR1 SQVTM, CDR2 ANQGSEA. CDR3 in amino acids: CSAGLHSGEQYF. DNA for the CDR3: TGCAGCGCGGGACTTCATTCTGGGGAGCAGTACTTC.

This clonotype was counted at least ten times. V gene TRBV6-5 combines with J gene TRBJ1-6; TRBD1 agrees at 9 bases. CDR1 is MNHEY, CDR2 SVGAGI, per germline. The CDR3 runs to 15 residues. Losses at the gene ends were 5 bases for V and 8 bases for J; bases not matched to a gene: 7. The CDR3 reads CASSKQGAGDSPLHF. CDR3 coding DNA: TGTGCCAGCAGTAAACAGGGGGCCGGGGATTCACCCCTCCACTTT.

The CDR3 sequence is CASSSRGTGGPGANVLTF. CDR3 nucleotides: TGCGCCAGCAGCTCCAGGGGGACAGGAGGGCCTGGGGCCAACGTCCTGACTTTC. The chain joins TRBV5-1 to TRBJ2-6, with 8 bases identical to TRBD1. This CDR3 has 18 amino acids. Germline CDR1 is SGHRS and CDR2 is YFSETQ. J gave up 2 bases and V 3 bases, and 10 bases lay outside the gene matches.

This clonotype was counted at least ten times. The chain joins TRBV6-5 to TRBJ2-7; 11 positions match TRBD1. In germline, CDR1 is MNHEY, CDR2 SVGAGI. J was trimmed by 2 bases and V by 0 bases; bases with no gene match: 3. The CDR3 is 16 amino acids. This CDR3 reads CASSYSGTGGAYEQYF. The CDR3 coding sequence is TGTGCCAGCAGTTACTCGGGGACAGGGGGAGCCTACGAGCAGTACTTC.

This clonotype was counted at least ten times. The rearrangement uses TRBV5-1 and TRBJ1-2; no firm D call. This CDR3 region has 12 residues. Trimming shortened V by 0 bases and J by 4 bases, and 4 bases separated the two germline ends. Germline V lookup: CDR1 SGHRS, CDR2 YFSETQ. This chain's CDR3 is CASSLDPYGYTF. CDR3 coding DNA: TGCGCCAGCAGCTTGGATCCCTATGGCTACACCTTC.

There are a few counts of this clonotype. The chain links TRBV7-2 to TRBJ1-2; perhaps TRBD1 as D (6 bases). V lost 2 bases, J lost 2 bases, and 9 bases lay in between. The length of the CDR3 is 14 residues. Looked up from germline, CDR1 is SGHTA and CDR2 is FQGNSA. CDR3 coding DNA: TGTGCCAGCAGCTTACGGGACAAGAACTATGGCTACACCTTC. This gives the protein CASSLRDKNYGYTF.

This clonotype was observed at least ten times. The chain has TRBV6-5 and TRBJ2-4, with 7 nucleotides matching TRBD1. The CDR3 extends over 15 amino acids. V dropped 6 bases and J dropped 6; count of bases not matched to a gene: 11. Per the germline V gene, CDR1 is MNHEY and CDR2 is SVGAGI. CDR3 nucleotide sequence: TGTGCCAGCAGCCGCGGACAGGCGGTCGGAAACATTCAGTACTTC. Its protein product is CASSRGQAVGNIQYF.

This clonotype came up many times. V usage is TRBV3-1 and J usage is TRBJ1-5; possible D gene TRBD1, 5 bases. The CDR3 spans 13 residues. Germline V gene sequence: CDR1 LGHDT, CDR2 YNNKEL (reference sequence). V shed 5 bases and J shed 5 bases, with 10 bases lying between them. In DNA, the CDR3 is TGTGCCAGCAGCGGGGACCGATATCAGCCCCAGCATTTT. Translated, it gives CASSGDRYQPQHF.

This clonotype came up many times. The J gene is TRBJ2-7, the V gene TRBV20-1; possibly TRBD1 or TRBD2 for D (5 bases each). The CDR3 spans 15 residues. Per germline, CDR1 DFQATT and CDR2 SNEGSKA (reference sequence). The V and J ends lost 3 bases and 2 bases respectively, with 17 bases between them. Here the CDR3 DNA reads TGCAGTGCTAGCCTGCCGAGGGACGGAACCTACGAGCAGTACTTC. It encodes CSASLPRDGTYEQYF.

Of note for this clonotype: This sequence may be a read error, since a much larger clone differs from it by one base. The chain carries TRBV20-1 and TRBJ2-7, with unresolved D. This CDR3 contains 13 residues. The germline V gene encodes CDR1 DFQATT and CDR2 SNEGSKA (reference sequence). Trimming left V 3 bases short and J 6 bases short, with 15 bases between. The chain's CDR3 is CSASENRGGEQYF. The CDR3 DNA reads TGCAGTGCTAGTGAGAACCGCGGCGGCGAGCAGTACTTC.

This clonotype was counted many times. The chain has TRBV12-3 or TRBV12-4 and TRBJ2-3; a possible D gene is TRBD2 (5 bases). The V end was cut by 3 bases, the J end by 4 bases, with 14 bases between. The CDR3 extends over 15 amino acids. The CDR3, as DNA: TGTGCCAGCAGTTTCCAGATACTAGGCCCAGATACGCAGTATTTT. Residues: CASSFQILGPDTQYF.

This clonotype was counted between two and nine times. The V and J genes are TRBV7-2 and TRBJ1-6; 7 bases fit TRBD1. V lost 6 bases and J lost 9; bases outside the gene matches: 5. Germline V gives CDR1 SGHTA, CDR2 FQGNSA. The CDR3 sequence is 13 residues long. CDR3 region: CASSGQESSPLHF. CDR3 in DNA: TGTGCCAGCAGTGGACAGGAGAGTTCACCCCTCCACTTT.

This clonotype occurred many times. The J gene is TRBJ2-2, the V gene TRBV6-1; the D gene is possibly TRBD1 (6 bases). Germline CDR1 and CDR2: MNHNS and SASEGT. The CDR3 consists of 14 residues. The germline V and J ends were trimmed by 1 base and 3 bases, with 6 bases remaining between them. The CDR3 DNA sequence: TGTGCCAGCAGTGAAGGGACAGACACCGGGGAGCTGTTTTTT. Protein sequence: CASSEGTDTGELFF.

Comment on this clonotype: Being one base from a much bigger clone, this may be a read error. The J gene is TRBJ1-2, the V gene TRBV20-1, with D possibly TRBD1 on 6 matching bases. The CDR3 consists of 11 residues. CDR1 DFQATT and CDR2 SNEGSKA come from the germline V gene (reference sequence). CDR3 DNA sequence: TGCAGTGTCAGGGGAAACTATGGCGACACCTTC. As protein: CSVRGNYGDTF.

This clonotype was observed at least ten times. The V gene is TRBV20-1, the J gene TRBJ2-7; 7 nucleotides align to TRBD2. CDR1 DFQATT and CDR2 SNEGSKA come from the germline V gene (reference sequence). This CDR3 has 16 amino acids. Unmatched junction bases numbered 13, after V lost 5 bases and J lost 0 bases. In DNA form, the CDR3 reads TGCAGTGCTGCCCCCCGGTGGCGGGGGAGCTCCTACGAGCAGTACTTC. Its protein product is CSAAPRWRGSSYEQYF.

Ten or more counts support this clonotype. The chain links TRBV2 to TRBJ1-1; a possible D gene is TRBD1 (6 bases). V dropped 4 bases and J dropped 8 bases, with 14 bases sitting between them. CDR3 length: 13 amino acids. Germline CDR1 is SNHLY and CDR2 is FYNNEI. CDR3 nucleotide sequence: TGTGCCAGCAGTGGTCTACGGGGGCGCGAAGCTTTCTTT. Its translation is CASSGLRGREAFF.

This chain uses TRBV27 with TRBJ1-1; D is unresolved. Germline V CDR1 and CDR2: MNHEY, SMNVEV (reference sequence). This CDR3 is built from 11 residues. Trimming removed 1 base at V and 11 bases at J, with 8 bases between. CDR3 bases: TGTGCCAGCAGTTTATATCTTGGGGCTTTCTTT. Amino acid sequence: CASSLYLGAFF.

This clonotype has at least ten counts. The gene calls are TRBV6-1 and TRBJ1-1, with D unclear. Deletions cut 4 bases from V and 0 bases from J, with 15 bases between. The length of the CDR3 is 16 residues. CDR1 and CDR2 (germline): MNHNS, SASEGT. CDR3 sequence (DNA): TGTGCCAGCAGTGGCCCCCCAAAGACCCTGAACACTGAAGCTTTCTTT. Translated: CASSGPPKTLNTEAFF.

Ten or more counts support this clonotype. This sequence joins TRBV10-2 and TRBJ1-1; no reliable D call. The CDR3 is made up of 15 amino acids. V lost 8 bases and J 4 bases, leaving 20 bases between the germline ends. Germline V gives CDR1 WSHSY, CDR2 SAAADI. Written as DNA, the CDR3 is TGCGCCAGCGTCGAGTACCGCGCCCTGGGCACTGAAGCTTTCTTT. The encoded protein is CASVEYRALGTEAFF.

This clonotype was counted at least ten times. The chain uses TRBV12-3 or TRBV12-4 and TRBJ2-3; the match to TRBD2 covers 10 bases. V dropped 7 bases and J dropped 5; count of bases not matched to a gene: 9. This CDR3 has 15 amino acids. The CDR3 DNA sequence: TGTGCCAGCACCTATTCTAGCGGGGGTGGAGATACGCAGTATTTT. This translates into CASTYSSGGGDTQYF.

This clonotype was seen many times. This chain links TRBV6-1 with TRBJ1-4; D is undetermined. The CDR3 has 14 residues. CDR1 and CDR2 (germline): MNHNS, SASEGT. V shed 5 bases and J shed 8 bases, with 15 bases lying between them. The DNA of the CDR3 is TGTGCCAGCAGTCTCACACGGACCCAGGAAAAACTGTTTTTT. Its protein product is CASSLTRTQEKLFF.